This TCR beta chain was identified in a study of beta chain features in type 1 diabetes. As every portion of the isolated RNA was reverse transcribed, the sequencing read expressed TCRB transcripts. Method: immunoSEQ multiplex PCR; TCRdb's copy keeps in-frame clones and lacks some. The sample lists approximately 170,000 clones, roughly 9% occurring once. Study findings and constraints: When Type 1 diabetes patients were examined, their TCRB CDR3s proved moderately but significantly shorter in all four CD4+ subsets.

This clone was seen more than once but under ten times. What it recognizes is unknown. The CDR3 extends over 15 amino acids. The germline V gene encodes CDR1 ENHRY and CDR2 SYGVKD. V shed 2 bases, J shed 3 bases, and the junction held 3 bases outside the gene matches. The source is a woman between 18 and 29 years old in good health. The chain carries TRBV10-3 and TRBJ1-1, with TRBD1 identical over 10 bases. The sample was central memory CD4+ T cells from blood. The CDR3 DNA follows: TGTGCCATCAGTGAGCTCGGGACAGGGGACACTGAAGCTTTCTTT. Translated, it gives CAISELGTGDTEAFF.